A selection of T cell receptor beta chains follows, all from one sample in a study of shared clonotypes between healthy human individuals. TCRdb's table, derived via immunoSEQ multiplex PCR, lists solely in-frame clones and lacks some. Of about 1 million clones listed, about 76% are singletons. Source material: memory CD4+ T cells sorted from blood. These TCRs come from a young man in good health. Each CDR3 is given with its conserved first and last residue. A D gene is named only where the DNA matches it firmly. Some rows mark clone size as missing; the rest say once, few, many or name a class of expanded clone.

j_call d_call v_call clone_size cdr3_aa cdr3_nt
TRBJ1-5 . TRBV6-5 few CASSYNLAEPQHF TGTGCCAGCAGTTACAACCTAGCGGAGCCCCAGCATTTT
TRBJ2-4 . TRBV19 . CASSPGRAKNIQYF TGTGCCAGTAGTCCGGGACGGGCCAAAAACATTCAGTACTTC
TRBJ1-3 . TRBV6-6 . CASSYGSTGNTIYF TGTGCCAGCAGCTACGGGTCTACTGGAAACACCATATATTTT
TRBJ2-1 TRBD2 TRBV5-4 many CASSPGLVIYEQFF TGTGCCAGCAGTCCGGGACTAGTGATCTATGAGCAGTTCTTC
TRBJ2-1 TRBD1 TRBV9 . CASSSRDRVGEQFF TGTGCCAGCAGCTCCCGGGACAGGGTGGGTGAGCAGTTCTTC
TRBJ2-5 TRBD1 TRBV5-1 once CASSSDSRGPETQYF TGCGCCAGCAGCTCGGATTCGAGGGGGCCAGAGACCCAGTACTTC
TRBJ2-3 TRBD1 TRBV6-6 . CASSNRDRGWTDTQYF TGTGCCAGCAGTAACCGGGACAGGGGGTGGACAGATACGCAGTATTTT
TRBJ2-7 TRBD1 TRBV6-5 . CASRRGRVAPEQYF TGTGCCAGCAGAAGGGGGCGGGTGGCTCCCGAGCAGTACTTC
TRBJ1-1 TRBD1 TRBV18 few CASSGQGGGTEAFF TGTGCCAGCTCAGGACAGGGGGGCGGCACTGAAGCTTTCTTT
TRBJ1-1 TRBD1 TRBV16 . CASSLAGTGAAEAFF TGTGCCAGCAGCTTAGCCGGGACAGGGGCCGCTGAAGCTTTCTTT
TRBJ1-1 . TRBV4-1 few CASSQGQANTEAFF TGCGCCAGCAGCCAAGGACAGGCGAACACTGAAGCTTTCTTT
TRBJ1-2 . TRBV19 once CASSPPAPKITF TGTGCCAGTAGTCCGCCGGCCCCTAAGATCACCTTC
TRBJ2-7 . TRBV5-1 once CASSLSREQYF TGCGCCAGCAGCCTATCCCGCGAGCAGTACTTC
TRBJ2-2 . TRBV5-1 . CASSSSVSVNTGELFF TGCGCCAGCAGCTCTAGTGTGTCCGTGAACACCGGGGAGCTGTTTTTT
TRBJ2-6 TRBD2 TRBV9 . CASSVAGTRSGANVLTF TGTGCCAGCAGCGTAGCAGGGACTAGGTCTGGGGCCAACGTCCTGACTTTC
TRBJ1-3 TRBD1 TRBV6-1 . CASSGGDRGPGNTIYF TGTGCCAGCAGTGGGGGGGACAGGGGGCCCGGAAACACCATATATTTT
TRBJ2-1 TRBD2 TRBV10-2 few CASILSGSSNEQFF TGCGCCAGCATTCTCAGCGGGAGTAGTAATGAGCAGTTCTTC
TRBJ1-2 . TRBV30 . CAWSVQLMGFRYGYTF TGTGCCTGGAGTGTACAATTGATGGGGTTTCGGTATGGCTACACCTTC
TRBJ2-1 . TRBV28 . CASSLPHGTFALFF TGTGCCAGCAGTTTACCCCACGGGACTTTCGCTTTGTTCTTC
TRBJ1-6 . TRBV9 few CASSAPGLNSPLHF TGTGCCAGCAGCGCACCGGGGCTCAATTCACCCCTCCACTTT
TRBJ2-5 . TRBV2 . CASRGEETQYF TGTGCCAGCAGAGGGGAGGAGACCCAGTACTTC
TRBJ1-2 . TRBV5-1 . CASSLTDLSGYTF TGCGCCAGCAGCTTGACGGACCTATCCGGCTACACCTTC
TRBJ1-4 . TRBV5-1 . CASKRTGNEKLFF TGCGCCAGCAAACGGACGGGCAATGAAAAACTGTTTTTT
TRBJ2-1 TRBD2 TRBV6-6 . CASISTGGTSYNEQFF TGTGCCAGCATCTCAACCGGGGGGACCTCCTACAATGAGCAGTTCTTC
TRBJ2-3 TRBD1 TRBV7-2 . CASRLPGQGADTQYF TGTGCCAGCAGACTACCGGGACAGGGGGCAGATACGCAGTATTTT
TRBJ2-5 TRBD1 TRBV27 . CASRRTGHKQETQYF TGTGCCAGCAGACGGACAGGGCACAAGCAAGAGACCCAGTACTTC
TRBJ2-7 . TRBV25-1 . CASSPIDRDFYEQYF TGTGCCAGCAGTCCCATCGACAGAGACTTCTACGAGCAGTACTTC
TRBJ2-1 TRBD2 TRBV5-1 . CASSPAPWGGEQFF TGCGCCAGCAGCCCGGCGCCCTGGGGGGGTGAGCAGTTCTTC
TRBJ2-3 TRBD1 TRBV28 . CASSPQDRFTDTQYF TGTGCCAGCAGTCCACAGGACAGGTTCACAGATACGCAGTATTTT
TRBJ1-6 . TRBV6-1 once CASSPGAGDSPLHF TGTGCCAGCTCCCCGGGGGCCGGGGATTCACCCCTCCACTTT
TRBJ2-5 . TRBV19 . CASSKQGGEETQYF TGTGCCAGTAGTAAACAGGGCGGGGAAGAGACCCAGTACTTC
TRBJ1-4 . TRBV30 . CATTADTPTNEKLFF TGTGCTACCACCGCGGACACCCCAACTAATGAAAAACTGTTTTTT
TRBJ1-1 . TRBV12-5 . CASGLDVNTEAFF TGTGCTAGTGGTTTGGACGTGAACACTGAAGCTTTCTTT
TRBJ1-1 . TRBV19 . CASSIDLQPNTEAFF TGTGCCAGTAGTATAGATCTACAGCCGAACACTGAAGCTTTCTTT
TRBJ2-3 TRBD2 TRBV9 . CASSVEGTTQRTQYF TGTGCCAGCAGCGTAGAAGGGACTACCCAACGAACGCAGTATTTT
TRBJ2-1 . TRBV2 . CASSEGRYNEQFF TGTGCCAGCAGTGAGGGGCGGTACAATGAGCAGTTCTTC
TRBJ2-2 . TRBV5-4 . CASSPGASRGIGELFF TGTGCCAGCAGCCCTGGGGCTTCCCGGGGCATCGGGGAGCTGTTTTTT
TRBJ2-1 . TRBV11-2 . CASSLGSSSYNEQFF TGTGCCAGCAGCTTGGGTTCAAGCTCCTACAATGAGCAGTTCTTC
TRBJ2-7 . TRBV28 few CASRTGRYEQYF TGTGCCAGCAGGACAGGAAGGTACGAGCAGTACTTC
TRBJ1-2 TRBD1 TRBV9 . CASSPGTGGYGYTF TGTGCCAGCAGCCCAGGGACAGGGGGCTATGGCTACACCTTC
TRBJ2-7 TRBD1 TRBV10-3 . CAIRAGTGVTEQYF TGTGCCATCAGAGCCGGGACAGGGGTTACCGAGCAGTACTTC
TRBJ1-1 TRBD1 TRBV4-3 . CASSQEQGVLGTEAFF TGCGCCAGCAGCCAAGAACAGGGGGTGTTGGGCACTGAAGCTTTCTTT
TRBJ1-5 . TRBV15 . CATSREGDPSNQPQHF TGTGCCACCAGCAGAGAAGGGGACCCGAGCAATCAGCCCCAGCATTTT
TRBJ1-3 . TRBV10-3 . CATMEAGNTIYF TGTGCCACCATGGAGGCTGGAAACACCATATATTTT
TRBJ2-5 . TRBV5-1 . CASSLLSGTQETQYF TGCGCCAGCAGCCTACTCTCAGGGACCCAAGAGACCCAGTACTTC
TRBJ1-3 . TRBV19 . CASSPNGNTIYF TGTGCCAGTAGTCCCAACGGAAACACCATATATTTT
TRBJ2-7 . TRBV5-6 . CASSLFLGTPSYEQYF TGTGCCAGCAGCTTGTTTTTGGGGACTCCTTCCTACGAGCAGTACTTC
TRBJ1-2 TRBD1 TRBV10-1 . CVPRGEGTGDYGYTF TGCGTCCCGAGGGGCGAGGGGACAGGGGACTATGGCTACACCTTC
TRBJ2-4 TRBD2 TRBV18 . CASSPPSGGENIQYF TGTGCCAGCTCACCGCCTAGCGGGGGGGAAAACATTCAGTACTTC
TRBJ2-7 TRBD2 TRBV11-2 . CASSSSGTSADEQYF TGTGCCAGCAGCTCATCCGGGACTAGCGCCGACGAGCAGTACTTC
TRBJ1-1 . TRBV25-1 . CASSDLGARESVTEAFF TGTGCCAGCAGTGATCTGGGGGCTAGGGAATCGGTCACTGAAGCTTTCTTT
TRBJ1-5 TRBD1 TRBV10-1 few CARLRDRNTSNQPQHF TGCGCCAGACTCCGGGACAGGAATACGAGCAATCAGCCCCAGCATTTT
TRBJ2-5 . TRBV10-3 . CAISEPPPQETQYF TGTGCCATCAGTGAGCCCCCGCCCCAAGAGACCCAGTACTTC